This T cell receptor beta chain comes out of a study of T cell therapy after organ transplantation. For the study at large: Short-term post-therapy samples: blood collected 4 to 8 weeks after completing therapy.

Time point defined: 4-8 weeks after completion of therapy. Patients were solid-organ transplant recipients with drug-resistant or recurrent cytomegalovirus. Study-wide points: Low CD8+ T cell yield possibly reduced coverage, hiding nonresponder expansions.

Some clones are missing from TCRdb's copy, which holds only in-frame ones; the method was immunoSEQ multiplex PCR. This sample has 3,400 or so clones, with around 69% found just once. Details on this clone: Antigen specificity is unknown.

This CDR3 region has 14 residues. V shed 4 bases and J shed 2 bases, with 11 bases lying between them. CDR1 and CDR2 (germline): LGHNA, YSLEER. The specimen was CD8+ T cells from blood, collected after autologous CMV-specific T cell therapy. The sequence came from a human patient who had received a solid organ transplant and had CMV disease. Among the T cells, some may be from the graft donor. The chain carries TRBV4-3 and TRBJ2-5; perhaps TRBD2 as D (5 bases). This CDR3 reads CASSPTRGQETQYF. The DNA of the CDR3 is TGCGCCAGCAGCCCCACTCGAGGGCAAGAGACCCAGTACTTC.